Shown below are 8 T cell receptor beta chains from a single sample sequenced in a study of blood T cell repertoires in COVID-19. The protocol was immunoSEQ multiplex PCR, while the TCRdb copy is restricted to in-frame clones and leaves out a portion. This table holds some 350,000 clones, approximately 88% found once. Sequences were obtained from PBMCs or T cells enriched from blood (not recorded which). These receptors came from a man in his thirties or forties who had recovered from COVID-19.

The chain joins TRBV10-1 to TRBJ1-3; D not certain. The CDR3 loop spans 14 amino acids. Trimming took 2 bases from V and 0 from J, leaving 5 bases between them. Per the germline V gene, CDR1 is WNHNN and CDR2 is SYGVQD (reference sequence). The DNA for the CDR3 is TGCGCCAGCAGTGAGACGGTCTCTGGAAACACCATATATTTT. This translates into CASSETVSGNTIYF.

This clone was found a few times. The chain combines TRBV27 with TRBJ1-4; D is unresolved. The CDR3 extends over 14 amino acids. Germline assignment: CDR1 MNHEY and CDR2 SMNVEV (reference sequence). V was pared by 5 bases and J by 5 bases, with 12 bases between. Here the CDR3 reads CASSPRGINEKLFF. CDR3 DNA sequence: TGTGCCAGCAGTCCTCGGGGAATCAATGAAAAACTGTTTTTT.

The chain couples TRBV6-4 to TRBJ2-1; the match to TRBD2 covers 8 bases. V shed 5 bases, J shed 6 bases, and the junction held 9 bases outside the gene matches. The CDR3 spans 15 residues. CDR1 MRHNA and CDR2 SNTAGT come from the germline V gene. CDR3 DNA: TGTGCCAGCAGTTCCGGGCGGGGGGCCCTCAATGAGCAGTTCTTC. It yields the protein CASSSGRGALNEQFF.

CDR3: CASSLVQAYNEQFF. The CDR3 bases are TGCGCCAGCAGCTTAGTCCAGGCCTACAATGAGCAGTTCTTC. The chain couples TRBV5-1 to TRBJ2-1; D not certain. The CDR3 is made up of 14 amino acids. Trimming shortened V by 2 bases and J by 2 bases, and 8 bases separated the two germline ends. The germline V gene has CDR1 SGHRS and CDR2 YFSETQ.

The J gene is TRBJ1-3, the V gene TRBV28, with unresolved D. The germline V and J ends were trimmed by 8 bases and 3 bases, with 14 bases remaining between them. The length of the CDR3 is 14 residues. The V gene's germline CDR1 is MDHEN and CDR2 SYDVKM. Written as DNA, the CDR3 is TGTGCCAGCGGAGGTTGGGAGATTGGAAACACCATATATTTT. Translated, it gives CASGGWEIGNTIYF.

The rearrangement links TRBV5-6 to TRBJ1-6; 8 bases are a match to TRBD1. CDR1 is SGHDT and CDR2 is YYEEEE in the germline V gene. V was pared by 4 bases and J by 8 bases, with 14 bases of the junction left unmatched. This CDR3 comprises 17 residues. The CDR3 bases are TGTGCCAGCAGCCTACCATTCGGACAGGGACGCGATTCACCCCTCCACTTT. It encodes CASSLPFGQGRDSPLHF.

CDR3 region: CASSLFGAGAHGYTF. CDR3 bases: TGCGCCAGCAGCCTATTTGGGGCAGGGGCACATGGCTACACCTTC. The chain links TRBV5-1 to TRBJ1-2; D is possibly TRBD1 (6 bases). The CDR3 is made up of 15 amino acids. Trimming left V 4 bases short and J 6 bases short, with 19 bases between. The germline V gene encodes CDR1 SGHRS and CDR2 YFSETQ.

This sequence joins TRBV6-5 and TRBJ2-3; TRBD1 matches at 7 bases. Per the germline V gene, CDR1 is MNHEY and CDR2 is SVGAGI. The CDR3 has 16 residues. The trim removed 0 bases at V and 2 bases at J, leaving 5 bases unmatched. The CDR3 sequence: CASSYSTGSPTDTQYF. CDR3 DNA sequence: TGTGCCAGCAGTTACTCGACAGGGAGCCCCACAGATACGCAGTATTTT.